This T cell receptor beta chain was sequenced in a study of metastatic and nonmetastatic thyroid tumors. On the study more broadly: Malignant and benign thyroid patients had repertoires compared in peripheral blood and tumor or nodule tissue.

Study results and caveats: Benign nodules reportedly had significantly lower TCR beta diversity than malignant thyroid tumors in blood and tumor.

This CDR3 has 17 amino acids. Trimming took off 1 base at V and 4 bases at J, with 19 bases between the two ends. The germline gives CDR1 LGHDT, CDR2 YNNKEL (reference sequence). No patient had received any treatment before thyroid surgery. This clone was counted ten times or more. Its antigen is not known. In the source study's methods: It was from CDR3 differences across clinicopathological groups that a distant-metastasis classifier for papillary thyroid cancer was built. MiXCR reprocessed the PCR reads for TCRdb. The V and J calls reflect TCRdb's pipeline rather than the authors' work. The sample lists tens of thousands of clones; roughly 26% were seen once.

This clonotype originated in a female donor with papillary thyroid cancer or a benign thyroid nodule (not recorded which). Some clones in this sample may be carry-over from other donors' samples. The chain is built from TRBV3-1 and TRBJ1-1; D gene ambiguous. Material for sequencing was blood. CDR3 bases: TGTGCCAGCAGCCAAGCCGGTGCGGTGGACCCGCGCACTGAAGCTTTCTTT. Residues: CASSQAGAVDPRTEAFF.